The 16 T cell receptor beta chains presented below share a single source sample, sequenced in a study of control samples from healthy donors and cancer patients. The repertoire was sequenced with immunoSEQ multiplex PCR; TCRdb's copy has only in-frame clones and lacks some. The profile shows 130,000 or so clones, 75% to 95% of them singletons. The source material was blood. These receptors originate from a man aged 40-49 years in good health.

The chain has TRBV10-2 and TRBJ2-5; 9 bases agree with TRBD2. CDR1 is WSHSY and CDR2 is SAAADI in the germline V gene. CDR3 length equals 15 residues. The J segment lost 5 bases and the V segment lost 1 base, leaving 5 bases of the junction unmatched. In DNA, the CDR3 is TGCGCCAGCAGTGAGTTGGCGGGGGGGCCGGAGACCCAGTACTTC. It codes for CASSELAGGPETQYF.

The chain has TRBV28 and TRBJ1-1; 7 bases are shared with TRBD1. This CDR3 has 18 residues. Trimming at V came to 8 bases and at J to 4 bases, leaving 22 bases not matched to a gene. CDR1 and CDR2 from the germline V gene are MDHEN and SYDVKM. The CDR3 DNA reads TGTGCCAGCCTGTCTTTGGACAGGATATTGCCCGGGCTCACTGAAGCTTTCTTT. Encoded protein: CASLSLDRILPGLTEAFF.

This clone was counted only a few times. The rearrangement links TRBV6-1 to TRBJ1-2, with D hard to call. The CDR3 spans 14 residues. Germline V gene sequence: CDR1 MNHNS, CDR2 SASEGT. Trimming took off 1 base at V and 4 bases at J, with 10 bases between the two ends. The CDR3 protein is CASSEEPRAYGYTF. The CDR3 DNA reads as TGTGCCAGCAGTGAAGAACCAAGGGCCTATGGCTACACCTTC.

The V call is TRBV18, the J call TRBJ1-2; D might be TRBD1 (6 bases). The germline V and J ends were trimmed by 3 bases and 2 bases, with 10 bases remaining between them. Germline CDR1 and CDR2: KGHSH and LQKENI. The CDR3 is 14 residues long. The CDR3 nucleotides read TGTGCCAGCTCACCCTCGGGACAAAACTATGGCTACACCTTC. Protein sequence: CASSPSGQNYGYTF. Variable domain in full (rest from reference TRBV18 and TRBJ1-2): NAGVMQNPRHLVRRRGQEARLRCSPMKGHSHVYWYRQLPEEGLKFMVYLQKENIIDESGMPKERFSAEFPKEGPSILRIQQVVRGDSAAYFCASSPSGQNYGYTFGSGTRLTVV.

The gene calls are TRBV10-3 and TRBJ1-2; maybe TRBD1 (6 bases). The germline CDR1 and CDR2 sequences are ENHRY and SYGVKD. The CDR3 contains 13 residues. V dropped 2 bases and J dropped 4 bases, with 8 bases sitting between them. The CDR3 loop is CAISEPGAYGYTF. In nucleotides, the CDR3 is TGTGCCATCAGTGAGCCGGGGGCCTATGGCTACACCTTC.

The chain employs TRBV4-1 and TRBJ2-2; D may be TRBD1 (6 bases). V shed 3 bases and J shed 0 bases, with 14 bases lying between them. Germline CDR1 reads MGHRA; CDR2 reads YSYEKL. The CDR3 has 17 amino acids. As DNA, the CDR3 is TGCGCCAGCAGCCAGACCGAGGGGGTGCCGAACACCGGGGAGCTGTTTTTT. This translates into CASSQTEGVPNTGELFF.

The chain carries TRBV19 and TRBJ1-6; no reliable D call. The V gene's germline CDR1 is LNHDA and CDR2 SQIVND (reference sequence). Deletions cut 3 bases from V and 16 bases from J, with 13 bases between. The CDR3 is 12 residues long. In DNA form, the CDR3 reads TGTGCCAGTAGTATGGATCGGCGGGATCTCCACTTT. Translated, it gives CASSMDRRDLHF.

The chain uses TRBV7-3 and TRBJ2-1; D possibly corresponds to TRBD1 (6 bases). Deletions cut 5 bases from V and 5 bases from J, with 22 bases between. This CDR3 has 17 residues. The germline gives CDR1 SGHTA, CDR2 FQGTGA. The CDR3 spells CASSPRQKSGAHNEQFF. In DNA, the CDR3 is TGTGCCAGCAGCCCAAGACAGAAGTCAGGGGCTCACAATGAGCAGTTCTTC.

This clone was detected once. The V gene is TRBV19, the J gene TRBJ2-7; a weak D match, TRBD1 (5 bases). The V end lost 4 bases, the J end lost 1 base, and 23 bases lay between the germline ends. Germline CDR1 is LNHDA and CDR2 is SQIVND (reference sequence). The CDR3 has 18 amino acids. CDR3 nucleotides: TGTGCCAGTAGTACCCCGCCTCAGGGCGTTGGAAGGTCCTACGAGCAGTACTTC. This translates into CASSTPPQGVGRSYEQYF.

The V and J genes are TRBV7-2 and TRBJ2-7, with D possibly being TRBD2 (5 bases). Trimming took off 8 bases at V and 2 bases at J, with 13 bases between the two ends. In germline, CDR1 is SGHTA, CDR2 FQGNSA. This CDR3 is built from 13 residues. This chain's CDR3 is CASGRGSTYEQYF. CDR3 DNA: TGTGCCAGCGGTCGGGGAAGCACCTACGAGCAGTACTTC.

The rearrangement joins TRBV20-1 to TRBJ1-5, with D possibly matching TRBD1 (6 bases). With 4 bases removed from V and 8 bases from J, the gap between germline ends came to 12 bases. CDR3 length: 12 residues. From germline, CDR1 is DFQATT and CDR2 SNEGSKA (reference sequence). The CDR3 here is CSANDRSEPQHF. The CDR3, as DNA: TGCAGTGCTAATGACAGGAGTGAGCCCCAGCATTTT.

The chain couples TRBV6-6 to TRBJ2-7; 13 nucleotides line up with TRBD2. The CDR3 has 15 amino acids. V gave up 4 bases and J gave up 2 bases; unmatched junction bases: 2. Germline V gene sequence: CDR1 MNHNY, CDR2 SVGAGI (reference sequence). The CDR3 DNA reads as TGTGCCAGCAGTTCGACTAGCGGGGGGCCCTACGAGCAGTACTTC. This gives the protein CASSSTSGGPYEQYF.

The chain couples TRBV27 to TRBJ2-2, with D uncertain. The germline V gene encodes CDR1 MNHEY and CDR2 SMNVEV (reference sequence). This CDR3 is 13 amino acids long. Trimming took 5 bases from V and 4 from J, leaving 8 bases between them. The CDR3 coding sequence is TGTGCCAGCAGTCCGTCTGTCACCGGGGAGCTGTTTTTT. It specifies CASSPSVTGELFF.

The chain links TRBV6-5 to TRBJ2-7; 8 nucleotides match TRBD1. The CDR3 runs 14 residues. Germline lookup yields CDR1 MNHEY and CDR2 SVGAGI. Trimming removed 4 bases from V and 3 bases from J; junction bases left unmatched: 5. The DNA for the CDR3 is TGTGCCAGCAGTTGGCCGGGACAGGTCTACGAGCAGTACTTC. Translating it yields CASSWPGQVYEQYF.

The chain combines TRBV6-5 with TRBJ1-5; unclear D gene. The germline V gene has CDR1 MNHEY and CDR2 SVGAGI. Trimming took off 6 bases at V and 7 bases at J, with 10 bases between the two ends. The CDR3 extends over 12 amino acids. This chain's CDR3 is CASSRSEQPQHF. The DNA for the CDR3 is TGTGCCAGCAGCCGGTCCGAACAGCCCCAGCATTTT.

The chain recombines TRBV7-9 with TRBJ2-7; D remains unclear. The CDR3 spans 14 residues. Germline V gene sequence: CDR1 SEHNR, CDR2 FQNEAQ (reference sequence). With 1 base removed from V and 0 bases from J, the gap between germline ends came to 7 bases. The CDR3 region has the DNA TGTGCCAGCAGCTTAGTGGGCGGCTCCTACGAGCAGTACTTC. This encodes CASSLVGGSYEQYF.